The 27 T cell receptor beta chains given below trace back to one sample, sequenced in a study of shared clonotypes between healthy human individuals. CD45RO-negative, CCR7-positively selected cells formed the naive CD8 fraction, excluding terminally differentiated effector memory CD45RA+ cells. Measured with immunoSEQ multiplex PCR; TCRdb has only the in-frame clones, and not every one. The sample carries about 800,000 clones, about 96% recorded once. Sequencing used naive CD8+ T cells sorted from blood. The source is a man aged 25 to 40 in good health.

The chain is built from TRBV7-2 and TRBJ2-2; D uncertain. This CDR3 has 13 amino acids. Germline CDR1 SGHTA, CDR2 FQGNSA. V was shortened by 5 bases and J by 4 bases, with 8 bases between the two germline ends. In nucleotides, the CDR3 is TGTGCCAGCAGCCACCTAGGCACCGGGGAGCTGTTTTTT. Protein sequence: CASSHLGTGELFF.

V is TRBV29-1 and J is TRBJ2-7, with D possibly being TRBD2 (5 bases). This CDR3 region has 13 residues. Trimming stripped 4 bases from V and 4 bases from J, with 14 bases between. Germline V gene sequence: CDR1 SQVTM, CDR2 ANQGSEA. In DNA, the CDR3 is TGCAGCGTTGCCCACCCGGGATCTTACGAGCAGTACTTC. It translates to CSVAHPGSYEQYF.

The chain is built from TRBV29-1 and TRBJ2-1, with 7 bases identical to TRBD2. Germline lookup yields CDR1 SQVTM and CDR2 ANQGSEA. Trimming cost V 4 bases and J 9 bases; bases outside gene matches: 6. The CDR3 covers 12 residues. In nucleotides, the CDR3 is TGCAGCGTTGTCCCCGGGGGGATTGAGCAGTTCTTC. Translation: CSVVPGGIEQFF.

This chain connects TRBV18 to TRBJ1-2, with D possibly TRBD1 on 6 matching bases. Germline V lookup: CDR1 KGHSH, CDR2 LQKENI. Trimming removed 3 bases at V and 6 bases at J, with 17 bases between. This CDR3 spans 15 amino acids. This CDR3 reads CASSPRGQGNDGYTF. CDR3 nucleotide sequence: TGTGCCAGCTCACCGAGGGGCCAGGGGAATGATGGCTACACCTTC.

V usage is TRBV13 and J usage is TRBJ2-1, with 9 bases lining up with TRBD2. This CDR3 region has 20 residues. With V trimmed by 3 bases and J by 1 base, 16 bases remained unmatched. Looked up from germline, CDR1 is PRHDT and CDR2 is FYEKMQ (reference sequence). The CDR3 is CASSFPLSGSSRSSYNEQFF. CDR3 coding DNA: TGTGCCAGCAGCTTCCCCCTTAGCGGGAGTTCACGGAGTTCCTACAATGAGCAGTTCTTC.

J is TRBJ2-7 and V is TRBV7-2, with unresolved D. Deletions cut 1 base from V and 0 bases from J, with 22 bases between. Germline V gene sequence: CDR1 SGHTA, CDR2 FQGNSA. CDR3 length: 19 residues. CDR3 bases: TGTGCCAGCAGCTTAGGGCCCGGTGCTGGATCTTTACGCTCCTACGAGCAGTACTTC. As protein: CASSLGPGAGSLRSYEQYF.

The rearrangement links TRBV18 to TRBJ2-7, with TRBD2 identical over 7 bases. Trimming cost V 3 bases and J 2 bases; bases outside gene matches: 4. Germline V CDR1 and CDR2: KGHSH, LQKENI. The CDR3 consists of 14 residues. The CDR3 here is CASSPGLLTYEQYF. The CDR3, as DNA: TGTGCCAGCTCACCGGGACTACTCACCTACGAGCAGTACTTC.

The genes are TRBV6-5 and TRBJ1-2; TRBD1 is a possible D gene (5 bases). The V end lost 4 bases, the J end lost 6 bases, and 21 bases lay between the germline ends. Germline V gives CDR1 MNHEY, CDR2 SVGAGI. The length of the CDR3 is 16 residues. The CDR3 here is CASSSADTALWDGYTF. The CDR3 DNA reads TGTGCCAGCAGTTCGGCGGACACCGCCTTATGGGATGGCTACACCTTC.

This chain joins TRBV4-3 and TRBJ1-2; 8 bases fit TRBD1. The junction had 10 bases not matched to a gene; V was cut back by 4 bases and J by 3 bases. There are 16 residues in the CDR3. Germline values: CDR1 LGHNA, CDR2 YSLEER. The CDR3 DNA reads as TGCGCCAGCAGCCGCACGAGACTGGGACAGGACTATGGCTACACCTTC. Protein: CASSRTRLGQDYGYTF.

The DNA of the CDR3 is TGCAGCGTTCTCCTTGCGGAGAACACTGAAGCTTTCTTT. Amino acids: CSVLLAENTEAFF. The chain couples TRBV29-1 to TRBJ1-1; no reliable D call. With 5 bases removed from V and 1 base from J, the gap between germline ends came to 11 bases. The CDR3 consists of 13 residues. The germline CDR1 and CDR2 sequences are SQVTM and ANQGSEA.

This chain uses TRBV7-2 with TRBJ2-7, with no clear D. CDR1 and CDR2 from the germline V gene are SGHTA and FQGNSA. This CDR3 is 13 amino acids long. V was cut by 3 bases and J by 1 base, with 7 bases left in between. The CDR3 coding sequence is TGTGCCAGCAGCTTTGGCAGGTCCTACGAGCAGTACTTC. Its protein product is CASSFGRSYEQYF.

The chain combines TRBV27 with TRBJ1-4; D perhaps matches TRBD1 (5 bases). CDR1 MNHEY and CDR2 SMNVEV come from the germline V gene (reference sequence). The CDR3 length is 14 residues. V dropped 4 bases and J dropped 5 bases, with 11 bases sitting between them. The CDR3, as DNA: TGTGCCAGCAGTTCGCAGGGCTCGAATGAAAAACTGTTTTTT. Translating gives CASSSQGSNEKLFF.

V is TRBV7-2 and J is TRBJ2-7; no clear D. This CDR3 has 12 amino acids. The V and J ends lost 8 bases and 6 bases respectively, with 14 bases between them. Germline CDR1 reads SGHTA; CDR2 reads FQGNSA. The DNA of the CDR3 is TGTGCCAGCGATATGTCGGGCACCGAGCAGTACTTC. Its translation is CASDMSGTEQYF.

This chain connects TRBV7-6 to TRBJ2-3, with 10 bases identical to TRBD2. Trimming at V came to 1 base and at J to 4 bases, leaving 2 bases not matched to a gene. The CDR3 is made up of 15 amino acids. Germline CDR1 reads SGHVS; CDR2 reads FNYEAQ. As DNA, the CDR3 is TGTGCCAGCAGCTTAGGAGCGGGAGGGCCAGATACGCAGTATTTT. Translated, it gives CASSLGAGGPDTQYF.

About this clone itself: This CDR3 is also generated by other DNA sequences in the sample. CDR3 region: CASSYSINQPQHF. The CDR3 DNA is TGTGCCAGCAGTTACTCGATCAATCAGCCCCAGCATTTT. This chain joins TRBV6-5 and TRBJ1-5, with D hard to call. V dropped 0 bases and J dropped 3 bases, with 3 bases sitting between them. CDR3 length: 13 amino acids. The germline V gene encodes CDR1 MNHEY and CDR2 SVGAGI.

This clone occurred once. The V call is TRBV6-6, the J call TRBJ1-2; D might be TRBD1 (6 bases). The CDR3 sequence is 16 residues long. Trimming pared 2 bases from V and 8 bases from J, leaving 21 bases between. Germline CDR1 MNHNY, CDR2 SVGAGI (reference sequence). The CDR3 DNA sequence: TGTGCCAGCAGTTACACAGCTGAAAATAGGGGGGACGGCTACACCTTC. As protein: CASSYTAENRGDGYTF.

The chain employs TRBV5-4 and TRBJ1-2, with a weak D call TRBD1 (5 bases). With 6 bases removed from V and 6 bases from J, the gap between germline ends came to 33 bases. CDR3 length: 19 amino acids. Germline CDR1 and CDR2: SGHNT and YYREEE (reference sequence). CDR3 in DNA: TGTGCCAGCACTACCCCTGGTCAGGGTATGTCCCCTGGACGTGATGGCTACACCTTC. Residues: CASTTPGQGMSPGRDGYTF.

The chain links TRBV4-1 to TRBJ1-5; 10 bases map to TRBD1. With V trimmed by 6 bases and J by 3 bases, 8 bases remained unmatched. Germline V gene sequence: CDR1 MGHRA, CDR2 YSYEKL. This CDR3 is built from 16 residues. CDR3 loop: CASREGTGVFNQPQHF. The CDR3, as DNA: TGCGCCAGCAGGGAAGGGACAGGGGTCTTCAATCAGCCCCAGCATTTT.

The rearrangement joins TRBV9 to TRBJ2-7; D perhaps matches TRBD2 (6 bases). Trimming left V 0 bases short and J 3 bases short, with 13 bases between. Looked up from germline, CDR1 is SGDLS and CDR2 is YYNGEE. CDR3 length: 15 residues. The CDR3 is CASSVAPGSGYEQYF. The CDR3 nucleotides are TGTGCCAGCAGCGTAGCCCCGGGTAGCGGCTACGAGCAGTACTTC.

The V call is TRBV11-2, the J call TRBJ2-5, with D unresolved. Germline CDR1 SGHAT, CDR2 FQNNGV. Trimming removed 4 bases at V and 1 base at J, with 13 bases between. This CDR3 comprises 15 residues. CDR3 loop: CASSSPPDFQETQYF. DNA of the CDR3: TGTGCCAGCAGCTCACCCCCCGATTTCCAAGAGACCCAGTACTTC.

CDR3 in amino acids: CASSFKPRTSKNYGYTF. The CDR3 nucleotides read TGTGCCAGCAGCTTTAAGCCCCGAACATCAAAGAACTATGGCTACACCTTC. The gene calls are TRBV7-9 and TRBJ1-2; the D is unclear. CDR3 size: 17 residues. The V and J ends lost 3 bases and 2 bases respectively, with 19 bases between them. CDR1 and CDR2 (germline): SEHNR, FQNEAQ (reference sequence).

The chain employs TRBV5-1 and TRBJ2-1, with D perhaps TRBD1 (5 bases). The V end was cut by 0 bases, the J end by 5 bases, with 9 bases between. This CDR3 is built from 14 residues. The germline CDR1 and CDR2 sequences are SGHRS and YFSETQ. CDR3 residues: CASSLVTEDNEQFF. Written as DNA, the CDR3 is TGCGCCAGCAGCTTGGTGACAGAAGACAATGAGCAGTTCTTC.

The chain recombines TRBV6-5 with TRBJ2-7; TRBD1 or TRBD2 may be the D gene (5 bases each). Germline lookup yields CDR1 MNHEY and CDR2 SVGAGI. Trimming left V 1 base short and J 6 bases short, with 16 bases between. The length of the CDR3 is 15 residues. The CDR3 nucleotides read TGTGCCAGCAGTTACTTTGGGGACCACCCCACCGAGCAGTACTTC. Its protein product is CASSYFGDHPTEQYF.

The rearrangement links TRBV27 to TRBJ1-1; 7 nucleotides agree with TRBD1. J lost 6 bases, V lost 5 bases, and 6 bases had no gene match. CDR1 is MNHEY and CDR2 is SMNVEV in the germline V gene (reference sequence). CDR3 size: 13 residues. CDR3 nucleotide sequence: TGTGCCAGCAGTGTGCAGGGGGGGGCTGAAGCTTTCTTT. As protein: CASSVQGGAEAFF.

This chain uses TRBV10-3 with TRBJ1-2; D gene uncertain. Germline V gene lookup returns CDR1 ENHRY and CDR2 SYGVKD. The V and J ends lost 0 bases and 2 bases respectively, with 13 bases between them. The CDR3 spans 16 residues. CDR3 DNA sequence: TGTGCCATCAGTGAGTCAACCTTCGGTCTGAACTATGGCTACACCTTC. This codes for CAISESTFGLNYGYTF.

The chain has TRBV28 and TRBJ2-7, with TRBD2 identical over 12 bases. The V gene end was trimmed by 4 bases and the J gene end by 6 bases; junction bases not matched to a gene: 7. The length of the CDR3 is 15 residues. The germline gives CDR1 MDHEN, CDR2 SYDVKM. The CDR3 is CASSSRLAGVTEQYF. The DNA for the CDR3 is TGTGCCAGCAGTTCTAGACTAGCGGGAGTCACCGAGCAGTACTTC.

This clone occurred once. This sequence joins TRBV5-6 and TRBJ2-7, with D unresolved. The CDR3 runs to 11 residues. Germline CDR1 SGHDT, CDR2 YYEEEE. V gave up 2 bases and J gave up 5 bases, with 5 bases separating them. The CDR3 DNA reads TGTGCCAGCAGCTTAATCGACGAGCAGTACTTC. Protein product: CASSLIDEQYF.